The clone carrying this TCR beta chain appeared a single time. This specimen comes from a study of blood T cell repertoires in COVID-19. Study in general: Acute and convalescent COVID-19 specimens originated in the United States, Italy and Spain. PBMCs, B-cell-depleted T cells, or T cells provided the cDNA or gDNA that made up the material.

Original processing notes: Amplification with reference gene primers provided the estimates of nucleated cell counts. Profiled with immunoSEQ multiplex PCR; TCRdb holds only in-frame clones, not every one. V, J and clone size are taken as reported in that table, and D and trimming were inferred from the DNA itself. The profile covers roughly 140,000 clones, with more than 75% appearing a single time and 10% to 15% taken by the ten largest. Germline lookup yields CDR1 SNHLY and CDR2 FYNNEI. The CDR3 totals 16 residues. With 8 bases clipped from V and 5 bases from J, the junction kept 15 bases outside the gene matches.

The sample consisted of peripheral blood. This receptor was identified in a man in his sixties with active or convalescent COVID-19. The chain links TRBV2 to TRBJ2-7; 10 nucleotides align to TRBD1. The CDR3 DNA follows: TGTGCCAGCCGTCAAGTCGGACAGGGGGGTAACGACGAGCAGTACTTC. Translating gives CASRQVGQGGNDEQYF.